The 21 T cell receptor beta chains below come from one sample, sequenced in a study of T cells in Graves' hyperthyroidism and ophthalmopathy. Template material for amplifying TCR beta CDR3 regions consisted of RNA transcripts. A set of HTBI primers served as the primers for a first-round RT-PCR of the TCR CDR3. TCRdb used MiXCR to reprocess the multiplex PCR reads, holding one entry per CDR3 protein. Seen here are about 290,000 distinct CDR3 sequences, around 13% observed once, and the top ten hold 7.9%. Sequencing was carried out using blood. These receptors were obtained from a woman aged 35 to 49 with Graves' hyperthyroidism.

Many counts were recorded for this clonotype. J is TRBJ2-5 and V is TRBV28; 8 nucleotides match TRBD2. V shed 8 bases and J 4 bases; nucleotides not matched to a gene: 9. Looked up from germline, CDR1 is MDHEN and CDR2 is SYDVKM. The CDR3 extends over 14 amino acids. The CDR3: CASSAGGGRETQYF. DNA of the CDR3: TGTGCCAGCTCGGCGGGAGGAGGCAGAGAGACCCAGTACTTC.

This clonotype was counted ten times or more. This chain links TRBV28 with TRBJ1-5; D gene unclear. Trimming removed 3 bases at V and 2 bases at J, with 11 bases between. The CDR3 has 15 residues. Germline values: CDR1 MDHEN, CDR2 SYDVKM. This CDR3 is CASSLPESGNQPQHF. The CDR3 DNA sequence: TGTGCCAGCAGTTTGCCAGAATCAGGCAATCAGCCCCAGCATTTT.

This clonotype was picked up a small number of times. The V and J genes are TRBV30 and TRBJ1-5; D is perhaps TRBD1 (6 bases). Germline V gene sequence: CDR1 GTSNPN, CDR2 SVGIG (reference sequence). The CDR3 runs 14 residues. Trimming removed 4 bases at V and 6 bases at J, with 16 bases between. The CDR3 bases are TGTGCCTGGAATCCGGGACACGGAAGTCAGCCCCAGCATTTT. This codes for CAWNPGHGSQPQHF.

This chain joins TRBV13 and TRBJ1-6, with no clear D. The germline V gene encodes CDR1 PRHDT and CDR2 FYEKMQ (reference sequence). V was cut by 2 bases and J by 7 bases, with 9 bases left in between. This CDR3 has 14 residues. Here the CDR3 reads CASSLLADNSPLHF. The CDR3 nucleotides are TGTGCCAGCAGCTTACTGGCAGACAATTCACCCCTCCACTTT.

This clonotype was picked up a small number of times. The CDR3 bases are TGTGCCATCAGCCGGGACAGGGTAGGAGTAAATCAGCCCCAGCATTTT. It encodes CAISRDRVGVNQPQHF. The chain joins TRBV10-3 to TRBJ1-5, with 9 bases that match TRBD1. Trimming at V came to 6 bases and at J to 4 bases, leaving 10 bases not matched to a gene. The germline CDR1 and CDR2 sequences are ENHRY and SYGVKD. This CDR3 has 16 residues.

This clonotype was picked up many times. The rearrangement links TRBV12-3 or TRBV12-4 to TRBJ1-1, with 7 bases lining up with TRBD1. The ends lost 3 bases at V and 5 bases at J; junction bases unmatched: 3. This CDR3 spans 13 amino acids. This chain's CDR3 is CASSLGQSTEAFF. Here the CDR3 DNA reads TGTGCCAGCAGTTTGGGACAGTCGACTGAAGCTTTCTTT.

This clonotype appeared many times. The chain recombines TRBV20-1 with TRBJ1-3, with D tentatively TRBD1 (5 bases). From germline, CDR1 is DFQATT and CDR2 SNEGSKA (reference sequence). The ends were cut back, 3 bases at V and 2 bases at J, with 5 bases in the middle. This CDR3 has 12 amino acids. The CDR3 is CSARGAGNTIYF. CDR3 sequence (DNA): TGCAGTGCTAGGGGGGCTGGAAACACCATATATTTT.

This clonotype has at least ten counts. V is TRBV6-1 and J is TRBJ1-5; D might be TRBD1 (5 bases). V lost 6 bases and J lost 5, with 14 bases in between. The CDR3 covers 14 residues. Germline V gene sequence: CDR1 MNHNS, CDR2 SASEGT. CDR3 nucleotides: TGTGCCAGCAGACATCCGGGGGAAGATCAGCCCCAGCATTTT. Protein product: CASRHPGEDQPQHF.

This clonotype was seen repeatedly, ten times or more. The V and J genes are TRBV6-1 and TRBJ2-2, with D unclear. The CDR3 length is 13 residues. Germline V gene data show CDR1 as MNHNS and CDR2 as SASEGT. V was cut by 0 bases and J by 4 bases, with 3 bases left in between. The CDR3 sequence is CASSEASTGELFF. The CDR3 coding sequence is TGTGCCAGCAGTGAAGCGAGCACCGGGGAGCTGTTTTTT.

This clonotype was seen repeatedly, ten times or more. This sequence joins TRBV10-3 and TRBJ2-1, with TRBD1 matching 7 bases. The CDR3 extends over 16 amino acids. CDR1 is ENHRY, CDR2 SYGVKD, per germline. Losses at the gene ends were 3 bases for V and 2 bases for J; bases not matched to a gene: 7. The CDR3 is CAISDPTDRAYNEQFF. The DNA for the CDR3 is TGTGCCATCAGTGACCCAACCGACAGGGCCTACAATGAGCAGTTCTTC.

This clonotype was observed at least ten times. The genes are TRBV2 and TRBJ2-1; 13 bases map to TRBD2. The CDR3 covers 15 residues. V shed 6 bases, J shed 8 bases, and the junction held 7 bases outside the gene matches. CDR1 SNHLY and CDR2 FYNNEI come from the germline V gene. CDR3 sequence reads: CASRAGTSGTDEQFF. The CDR3 DNA is TGTGCCAGCAGGGCTGGGACTAGCGGGACCGATGAGCAGTTCTTC.

The chain uses TRBV5-6 and TRBJ2-1, with 11 bases that match TRBD2. Germline V gene data show CDR1 as SGHDT and CDR2 as YYEEEE. There are 16 residues in the CDR3. V lost 2 bases to trimming and J lost 7 bases; unmatched junction nucleotides: 8. The CDR3 nucleotides are TGTGCCAGCAGCTTTTTAACTAGCGGGAGAAGTAATGAGCAGTTCTTC. Protein: CASSFLTSGRSNEQFF.

In its sample, this clonotype was seen many times. The chain recombines TRBV16 with TRBJ1-1, with D tentatively TRBD1 (5 bases). Trimming left V 5 bases short and J 5 bases short, with 15 bases between. Germline V gives CDR1 KGHSY, CDR2 FQNENV. This CDR3 spans 14 amino acids. CDR3 sequence: CASSTSGGWTEAFF. The CDR3 DNA follows: TGTGCCAGCAGCACATCGGGGGGGTGGACTGAAGCTTTCTTT. The full variable domain, in which reference TRBV16 and TRBJ1-1 provide the parts outside the CDR3, is GEEVAQTPKHLVRGEGQKAKLYCAPIKGHSYVFWYQQVLKNEFKFLISFQNENVFDETGMPKERFSAKCLPNSPCSLEIQATKLEDSAVYFCASSTSGGWTEAFFGQGTRLTVV.

The V gene is TRBV4-2, the J gene TRBJ1-5, with a tentative D call TRBD1 (5 bases). Trimming took 0 bases from V and 2 from J, leaving 8 bases between them. Germline V gene data show CDR1 as LGHNA and CDR2 as YNFKEQ. This CDR3 has 15 residues. The CDR3 protein is CASSQEGGGNQPQHF. The CDR3 region has the DNA TGTGCCAGCAGCCAAGAGGGGGGTGGCAATCAGCCCCAGCATTTT.

This clonotype was picked up a small number of times. The rearrangement uses TRBV27 and TRBJ2-4; no clear D gene. The V gene lost 2 bases and the J gene lost 3 bases, with 11 bases spanning the gap. Germline V gene lookup returns CDR1 MNHEY and CDR2 SMNVEV (reference sequence). The CDR3 runs 15 residues. The CDR3 is CASSLLGSIKNIQYF. For the CDR3, the DNA is TGTGCCAGCAGTTTACTAGGATCGATCAAAAACATTCAGTACTTC.

The chain links TRBV20-1 to TRBJ2-7; the match to TRBD2 covers 8 bases. The J segment lost 4 bases and the V segment lost 3 bases, leaving 11 bases of the junction unmatched. There are 15 residues in the CDR3. Looked up from germline, CDR1 is DFQATT and CDR2 is SNEGSKA (reference sequence). The CDR3 here is CSARAPGLVVYEQYF. CDR3 DNA sequence: TGCAGTGCTAGGGCCCCGGGACTAGTTGTTTACGAGCAGTACTTC.

This clonotype was seen at least ten times. The CDR3 is CSATSGAGINEQFF. The CDR3 region has the DNA TGCAGTGCTACCTCCGGAGCGGGGATCAATGAGCAGTTCTTC. V usage is TRBV20-1 and J usage is TRBJ2-1; TRBD2 matches 7 bases. Trimming cost V 4 bases and J 6 bases; bases outside gene matches: 9. Germline V lookup: CDR1 DFQATT, CDR2 SNEGSKA (reference sequence). This CDR3 is built from 14 residues.

In this sample, this clonotype turned up many times. V gene TRBV2 combines with J gene TRBJ1-2, with unresolved D. Germline CDR1 is SNHLY and CDR2 is FYNNEI. The CDR3 has 11 residues. V was clipped by 4 bases and J by 7 bases, with 7 bases between them. CDR3 amino acids: CASSGRGGYTF. CDR3 sequence (DNA): TGTGCCAGCAGTGGCCGGGGTGGCTACACCTTC.

The chain joins TRBV19 to TRBJ2-2; 10 bases map to TRBD2. The CDR3 consists of 15 residues. With 9 bases clipped from V and 3 bases from J, the junction kept 7 bases outside the gene matches. Germline loops: CDR1 LNHDA, CDR2 SQIVND (reference sequence). CDR3 coding DNA: TGTGCCAGCCTAAGGACTAGCGGATACACCGGGGAGCTGTTTTTT. This sequence encodes CASLRTSGYTGELFF. Filled out from reference TRBV19 and TRBJ2-2, the complete variable domain reads DGGITQSPKYLFRKEGQNVTLSCEQNLNHDAMYWYRQDPGQGLRLIYYSQIVNDFQKGDIAEGYSVSREKKESFPLTVTSAQKNPTAFYLCASLRTSGYTGELFFGEGSRLTVL.

This clonotype showed up many times. The rearrangement links TRBV7-9 to TRBJ2-1; D might be TRBD1 or TRBD2, each matching 5 bases. V shed 3 bases and J shed 6 bases, with 12 bases lying between them. CDR3 size: 14 residues. Per germline, CDR1 SEHNR and CDR2 FQNEAQ (reference sequence). The chain's CDR3 is CASSFTDGGNEQFF. Here the CDR3 DNA reads TGTGCCAGCAGCTTTACGGATGGGGGCAATGAGCAGTTCTTC.

The table lists this clonotype with many counts. The rearrangement uses TRBV13 and TRBJ1-3; D is unresolved. CDR1 and CDR2 from the germline V gene are PRHDT and FYEKMQ (reference sequence). V dropped 5 bases and J dropped 0 bases, with 8 bases sitting between them. The CDR3 has 14 amino acids. This CDR3 is CASSGRASGNTIYF. CDR3 nucleotide sequence: TGTGCCAGCAGCGGTCGCGCCTCTGGAAACACCATATATTTT. The full variable domain, in which reference TRBV13 and TRBJ1-3 provide the parts outside the CDR3, is AAGVIQSPRHLIKEKRETATLKCYPIPRHDTVYWYQQGPGQDPQFLISFYEKMQSDKGSIPDRFSAQQFSDYHSELNMSSLELGDSALYFCASSGRASGNTIYFGEGSWLTVV.